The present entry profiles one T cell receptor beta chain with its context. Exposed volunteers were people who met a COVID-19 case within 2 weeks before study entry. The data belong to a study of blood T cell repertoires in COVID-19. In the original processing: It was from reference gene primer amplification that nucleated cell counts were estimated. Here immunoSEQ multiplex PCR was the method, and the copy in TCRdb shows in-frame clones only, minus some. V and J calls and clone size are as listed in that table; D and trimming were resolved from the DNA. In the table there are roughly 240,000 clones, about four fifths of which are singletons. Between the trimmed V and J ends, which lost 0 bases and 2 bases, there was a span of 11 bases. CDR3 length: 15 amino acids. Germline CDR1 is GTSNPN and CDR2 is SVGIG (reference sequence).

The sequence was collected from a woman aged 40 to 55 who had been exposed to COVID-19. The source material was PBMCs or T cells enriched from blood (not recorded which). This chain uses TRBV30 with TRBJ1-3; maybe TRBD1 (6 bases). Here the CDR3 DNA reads TGTGCCTGGAGTGTAGAGGCAGGGGCTGGAAACACCATATATTTT. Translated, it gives CAWSVEAGAGNTIYF.